This T cell receptor beta chain stems from a study of T cells expressing NK-cell markers. Across the study: HCMV seropositivity marked most of the eight sequenced donors; one was seronegative.

TCR beta libraries carry UMIs added by 5'RACE template switching. From the 5' RACE reads, TCRdb lists one entry per CDR3 protein and no DNA. This sample's table has around 180,000 distinct CDR3 sequences. In regard to this clonotype: Its antigen is undetermined.

Study-wide results and limits: In roughly six donors, dominant NKG2C+ clonotypes were roughly 1.0-8% of CD8+ T cells.

Germline-derived CDR1 and CDR2 are SGHRS and YFSETQ. The CDR3 runs to 14 residues. Sequenced: blood T cells: a sorted CD56 or NKG2C T cell subset, CD4+ or CD8+ T cells, or bulk PBMC T cells (not recorded which). The rearrangement uses TRBV5-1 and TRBJ2-7; no DNA is available, so the TRBD1 call from TCRdb remains unchecked. The clonotype was recovered from a man aged 18-75 years in good health. The CDR3 here is CASKPGQGNHEQYF.